One sample yielded the 21 T cell receptor beta chains listed below, sequenced in a study of T cell responses to AZD1222 COVID-19 vaccine. Some clones are missing from TCRdb's copy, which holds only in-frame ones; the method was immunoSEQ multiplex PCR. The repertoire holds 150,000 to 200,000 clones, with around 94% as singletons. The source was peripheral blood, collected on day 0 of AZD1222 vaccination. The receptors originated from an adult in good health.

The chain has TRBV29-1 and TRBJ2-7; tentative D call: TRBD2 (6 bases). Looked up from germline, CDR1 is SQVTM and CDR2 is ANQGSEA. The V end lost 7 bases, the J end lost 0 bases, and 16 bases lay between the germline ends. This CDR3 is built from 14 residues. The CDR3 DNA reads TGCAGCGCCACCCGGGCGGGAAGCTCCTACGAGCAGTACTTC. This codes for CSATRAGSSYEQYF.

This chain joins TRBV7-8 and TRBJ1-4; no definite D call. Germline V gene lookup returns CDR1 SGHVS and CDR2 FQNEAQ. This CDR3 is 15 amino acids long. V lost 2 bases, J lost 8 bases, and 15 bases lay in between. The CDR3 reads CASSLFGSAAEKLFF. In DNA form, the CDR3 reads TGTGCCAGCAGCTTATTCGGGTCTGCAGCAGAAAAACTGTTTTTT.

The rearrangement links TRBV24-1 to TRBJ2-3; TRBD1 matches 11 bases. The CDR3 contains 15 residues. V was pared by 6 bases and J by 5 bases, with 6 bases of the junction left unmatched. CDR1 KGHDR and CDR2 SFDVKD come from the germline V gene. CDR3 loop: CATSKGQGVRDTQYF. CDR3 nucleotides: TGTGCCACCAGTAAGGGACAGGGGGTCCGAGATACGCAGTATTTT.

The genes are TRBV11-1 and TRBJ1-1, with TRBD1 as a possible D gene (5 bases). The CDR3 is 16 residues long. Per the germline V gene, CDR1 is SGHAT and CDR2 is FQDESV (reference sequence). Trimming stripped 3 bases from V and 5 bases from J, with 19 bases between. CDR3 sequence reads: CASSFGTLGRNTEAFF. The CDR3 DNA reads TGTGCCAGCAGCTTTGGGACCCTCGGAAGGAATACTGAAGCTTTCTTT.

The rearrangement uses TRBV19 and TRBJ1-2; TRBD1 is a possible D gene (6 bases). V was pared by 11 bases and J by 0 bases, with 19 bases between. Looked up from germline, CDR1 is LNHDA and CDR2 is SQIVND (reference sequence). The CDR3 has 15 residues. The CDR3 sequence: CAGVWGQNSNYGYTF. DNA for the CDR3: TGTGCCGGTGTTTGGGGGCAAAATTCTAACTATGGCTACACCTTC. Full variable domain (remainder filled in from reference TRBV19 and TRBJ1-2): DGGITQSPKYLFRKEGQNVTLSCEQNLNHDAMYWYRQDPGQGLRLIYYSQIVNDFQKGDIAEGYSVSREKKESFPLTVTSAQKNPTAFYLCAGVWGQNSNYGYTFGSGTRLTVV.

V and J are TRBV28 and TRBJ1-1; D might be TRBD1 (6 bases). Germline V gene lookup returns CDR1 MDHEN and CDR2 SYDVKM. CDR3 size: 12 residues. V lost 6 bases and J lost 4, with 9 bases in between. CDR3 in DNA: TGTGCCAGCAGACAGGGAGGCACTGAAGCTTTCTTT. Protein sequence: CASRQGGTEAFF.

The J gene is TRBJ1-2, the V gene TRBV19, with no clear D. Germline CDR1 LNHDA, CDR2 SQIVND (reference sequence). The CDR3 extends over 15 amino acids. Trimming left V 7 bases short and J 8 bases short, with 23 bases between. The CDR3, as DNA: TGTGCCAGTACCTCCGAGGGCACCACACAGAGAGGCTACACCTTC. Protein: CASTSEGTTQRGYTF.

The chain employs TRBV6-1 and TRBJ1-1; D remains ambiguous. Germline V gene lookup returns CDR1 MNHNS and CDR2 SASEGT. CDR3 length: 15 amino acids. The V end was cut by 2 bases, the J end by 1 base, with 11 bases between. This chain's CDR3 is CASSEKRQRNTEAFF. The CDR3 DNA reads TGTGCCAGCAGTGAAAAGCGGCAGCGGAACACTGAAGCTTTCTTT.

This chain uses TRBV24-1 with TRBJ2-3; 9 positions match TRBD1. CDR3 length: 17 residues. Germline loops: CDR1 KGHDR, CDR2 SFDVKD. J lost 4 bases, V lost 3 bases, and 10 bases had no gene match. The CDR3 protein is CATSDALGTGLSDTQYF. The CDR3 DNA is TGTGCCACCAGTGATGCCTTAGGGACAGGGTTGTCAGATACGCAGTATTTT.

V gene TRBV19 combines with J gene TRBJ2-3, with 7 bases identical to TRBD1. The CDR3 is 14 residues long. Germline CDR1 reads LNHDA; CDR2 reads SQIVND (reference sequence). The trim removed 3 bases at V and 5 bases at J, leaving 5 bases unmatched. CDR3: CASSMDTGVDTQYF. The DNA of the CDR3 is TGTGCCAGTAGTATGGATACAGGGGTAGATACGCAGTATTTT.

The rearrangement links TRBV3-1 (or the pseudogene TRBV3-2) to TRBJ1-2; 7 bases line up with TRBD1. CDR1 LGHDT and CDR2 YNNKEL come from the germline V gene (reference sequence). CDR3 length equals 13 residues. The trim removed 4 bases at V and 8 bases at J, leaving 7 bases unmatched. The CDR3 loop is CASSLTGVDGYTF. CDR3 coding DNA: TGTGCCAGCAGCCTAACAGGGGTAGACGGCTACACCTTC.

V and J are TRBV16 and TRBJ1-1, with a weak D call TRBD1 (6 bases). The V end was cut by 2 bases, the J end by 6 bases, with 22 bases between. CDR1 and CDR2 (germline): KGHSY, FQNENV. This CDR3 has 17 amino acids. This chain's CDR3 is CASSQGGRLMQDSEAFF. In nucleotides, the CDR3 is TGTGCCAGCAGCCAAGGGGGCAGATTAATGCAGGACTCTGAAGCTTTCTTT. Supplemented by reference TRBV16 and TRBJ1-1, the full variable domain reads GEEVAQTPKHLVRGEGQKAKLYCAPIKGHSYVFWYQQVLKNEFKFLISFQNENVFDETGMPKERFSAKCLPNSPCSLEIQATKLEDSAVYFCASSQGGRLMQDSEAFFGQGTRLTVV.

The chain couples TRBV3-1 (or the pseudogene TRBV3-2) to TRBJ2-3; 10 bases fit TRBD2. CDR1 LGHDT and CDR2 YNNKEL come from the germline V gene (reference sequence). Trimming cost V 0 bases and J 0 bases; bases outside gene matches: 6. The CDR3 covers 18 residues. Here the CDR3 DNA reads TGTGCCAGCAGCCAAGATCCTAGCGGGGGAACTAGCACAGATACGCAGTATTTT. As protein: CASSQDPSGGTSTDTQYF.

The chain is built from TRBV11-3 and TRBJ1-4; a possible D gene is TRBD1 (5 bases). V was cut by 5 bases and J by 5 bases, with 27 bases left in between. CDR1 is SGHNT and CDR2 is YENEEA in the germline V gene. The CDR3 runs to 19 residues. The CDR3 region has the DNA TGTGCCAGCAGCCCAACATCTTTGACAGATGCATATAGGAATGAAAAACTGTTTTTT. It specifies CASSPTSLTDAYRNEKLFF.

The chain is built from TRBV19 and TRBJ1-2; no clear D gene. V was clipped by 8 bases and J by 5 bases, with 18 bases between them. The germline V gene has CDR1 LNHDA and CDR2 SQIVND (reference sequence). The CDR3 covers 14 residues. The CDR3 sequence: CASSPAGTPYGYTF. As DNA, the CDR3 is TGTGCCAGTTCACCCGCGGGTACCCCATATGGCTACACCTTC.

The chain joins TRBV11-3 to TRBJ1-4; D might be TRBD1 (5 bases). The CDR3 sequence is 15 residues long. Germline CDR1 and CDR2: SGHNT and YENEEA. V lost 4 bases and J 5 bases, leaving 14 bases between the germline ends. CDR3 bases: TGTGCCAGCAGCTCCCATGGGGGTACCAATGAAAAACTGTTTTTT. Translation: CASSSHGGTNEKLFF.

The chain carries TRBV2 and TRBJ1-2, with D maybe TRBD1 (5 bases). The CDR3 totals 14 residues. V lost 4 bases and J 6 bases, leaving 15 bases between the germline ends. Germline CDR1 is SNHLY and CDR2 is FYNNEI. The CDR3 spells CASSVLSGVNGYTF. CDR3 coding DNA: TGTGCCAGCAGTGTATTATCGGGGGTAAATGGCTACACCTTC.

This clone appeared a single time. The chain carries TRBV20-1 and TRBJ2-5, with D possibly being TRBD2 (7 bases). The CDR3 has 14 amino acids. Trimming cost V 3 bases and J 7 bases, with 18 bases left between them. Germline V gene sequence: CDR1 DFQATT, CDR2 SNEGSKA (reference sequence). The CDR3 DNA follows: TGCAGTGCTAGTGTCGGTGGGGGGGCTCGGACCCAGTACTTC. Translated, it gives CSASVGGGARTQYF.

This clone showed up just a few times. J is TRBJ2-7 and V is TRBV2, with D perhaps matching TRBD1 (8 bases). V lost 3 bases and J lost 6, with 15 bases in between. CDR1 and CDR2 from the germline V gene are SNHLY and FYNNEI. This CDR3 contains 14 residues. CDR3 residues: CASSDQQGEGEQYF. The CDR3 region has the DNA TGTGCCAGCAGTGATCAACAGGGGGAGGGCGAGCAGTACTTC.

This chain uses TRBV3-1 (or the pseudogene TRBV3-2) with TRBJ2-5; D may match TRBD1 or TRBD2 (5 bases each). V shed 5 bases and J shed 5 bases, with 15 bases lying between them. The CDR3 consists of 14 residues. The germline CDR1 and CDR2 sequences are LGHDT and YNNKEL (reference sequence). CDR3 protein: CASSESGPGETQYF. CDR3 sequence (DNA): TGTGCCAGCAGCGAGTCGGGGCCGGGGGAGACCCAGTACTTC.

The genes are TRBV15 and TRBJ2-3; the match to TRBD2 covers 9 bases. The CDR3 is made up of 17 amino acids. The V segment lost 1 base and the J segment 0 bases; nucleotides outside the gene matches: 5. Germline lookup yields CDR1 LNHNV and CDR2 YYDKDF (reference sequence). The CDR3 DNA reads as TGTGCCACCAGCAGAGCCACCGGGACTAGCAGCACAGATACGCAGTATTTT. Translating it yields CATSRATGTSSTDTQYF.